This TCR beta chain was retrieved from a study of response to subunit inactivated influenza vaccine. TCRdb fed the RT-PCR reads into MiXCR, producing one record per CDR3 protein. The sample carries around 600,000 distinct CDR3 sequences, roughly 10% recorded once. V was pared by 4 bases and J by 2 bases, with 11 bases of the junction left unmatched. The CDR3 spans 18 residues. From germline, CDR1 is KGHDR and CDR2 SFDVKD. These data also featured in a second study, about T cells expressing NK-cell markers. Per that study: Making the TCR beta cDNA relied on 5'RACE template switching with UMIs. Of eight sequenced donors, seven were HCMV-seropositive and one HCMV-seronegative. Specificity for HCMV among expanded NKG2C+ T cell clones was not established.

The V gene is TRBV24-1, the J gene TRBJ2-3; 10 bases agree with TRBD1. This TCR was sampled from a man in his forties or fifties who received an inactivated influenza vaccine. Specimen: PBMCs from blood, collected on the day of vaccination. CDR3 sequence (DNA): TGTGCCACCAGTGAAGCCGCGTGGACAGGGGGGGACACAGATACGCAGTATTTT. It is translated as CATSEAAWTGGDTDTQYF.